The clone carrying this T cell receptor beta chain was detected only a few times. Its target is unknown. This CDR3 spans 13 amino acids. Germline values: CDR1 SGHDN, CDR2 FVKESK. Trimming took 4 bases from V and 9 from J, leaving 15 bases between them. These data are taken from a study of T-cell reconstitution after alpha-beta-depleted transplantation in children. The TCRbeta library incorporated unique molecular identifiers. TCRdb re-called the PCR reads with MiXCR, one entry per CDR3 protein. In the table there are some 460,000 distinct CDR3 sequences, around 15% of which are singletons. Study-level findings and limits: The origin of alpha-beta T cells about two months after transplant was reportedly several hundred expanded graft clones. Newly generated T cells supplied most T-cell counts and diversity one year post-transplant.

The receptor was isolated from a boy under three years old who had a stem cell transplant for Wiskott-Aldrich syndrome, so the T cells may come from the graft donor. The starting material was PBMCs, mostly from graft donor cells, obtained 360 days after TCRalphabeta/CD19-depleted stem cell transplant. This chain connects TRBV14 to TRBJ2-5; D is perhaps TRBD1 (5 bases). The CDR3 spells CASSPTFTGPQYF. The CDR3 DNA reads TGTGCCAGCAGCCCGACTTTCACAGGCCCCCAGTACTTC.